Below are 6 T cell receptor beta chains sequenced from a single sample in a study of blood T cell repertoires in COVID-19 (TCRdb year 2020). The library was built by means of the immunoSEQ multiplex PCR assay. Held by TCRdb, this immuneACCESS table contains in-frame sequences only and omits some clones. Under half of the omission traces to an unresolved V gene where checked; the cause of the rest is unknown. The sample has about 40,000 clones on record, 70% to 90% of them singletons. Approximately 20% of the sample is in the top ten clones. The sequencing input was peripheral blood. Receptors were obtained from a man in his forties or fifties in a cohort sampled during active COVID-19.

The chain recombines TRBV6-5 with TRBJ2-5, with D maybe TRBD1 (6 bases). Germline V gives CDR1 MNHEY, CDR2 SVGAGI. There are 14 residues in the CDR3. V was shortened by 2 bases and J by 5 bases, with 12 bases between the two germline ends. CDR3 loop: CASSYGGTGETQYF. CDR3 sequence (DNA): TGTGCCAGCAGTTACGGGGGAACAGGGGAGACCCAGTACTTC.

The rearrangement uses TRBV29-1 and TRBJ2-3; weak D call: TRBD1 (5 bases). V was shortened by 7 bases and J by 8 bases, with 13 bases between the two germline ends. Germline V gene lookup returns CDR1 SQVTM and CDR2 ANQGSEA. This CDR3 spans 11 amino acids. CDR3 DNA: TGCAGCGCACCCAGGGTGGGTACGCAGTATTTT. Translation: CSAPRVGTQYF.

The chain is built from TRBV2 and TRBJ1-1; 7 bases are shared with TRBD1. The V segment lost 3 bases and the J segment 1 base; nucleotides outside the gene matches: 5. CDR1 SNHLY and CDR2 FYNNEI come from the germline V gene. The CDR3 length is 15 residues. CDR3 sequence: CASSEGQLENTEAFF. The CDR3 region has the DNA TGTGCCAGCAGTGAGGGACAGTTGGAGAACACTGAAGCTTTCTTT.

V is TRBV13 and J is TRBJ1-6; the match to TRBD1 covers 11 bases. With V trimmed by 5 bases and J by 10 bases, 4 bases remained unmatched. This CDR3 has 14 residues. Looked up from germline, CDR1 is PRHDT and CDR2 is FYEKMQ (reference sequence). CDR3 nucleotides: TGTGCCAGCAGCCCCGGGACAGGGGGATCACCCCTCCACTTT. Translated: CASSPGTGGSPLHF.

This sequence joins TRBV6-5 and TRBJ1-2; a weak D match, TRBD1 (6 bases). The CDR3 length is 15 residues. The V and J ends lost 10 bases and 1 base respectively, with 19 bases between them. Germline lookup yields CDR1 MNHEY and CDR2 SVGAGI. CDR3 protein: CATEGGQEINYGYTF. The CDR3 nucleotides are TGTGCCACCGAGGGGGGGCAGGAAATTAACTATGGCTACACCTTC.

The rearrangement links TRBV5-4 to TRBJ1-1; weak D call: TRBD1 (5 bases). CDR3 length equals 14 residues. V lost 4 bases, J lost 1 base, and 11 bases lay in between. In germline, CDR1 is SGHNT, CDR2 YYREEE (reference sequence). The chain's CDR3 is CASSGKRGNTEAFF. Written as DNA, the CDR3 is TGTGCCAGCAGCGGCAAAAGGGGGAACACTGAAGCTTTCTTT.